The following is a TCR beta chain sequence with its context. The sample belongs to a study of control samples from healthy donors and cancer patients. TCRdb's copy holds only in-frame clones and misses some; the assay was immunoSEQ multiplex PCR. Here the sample spans 100,000 to 120,000 clones, approximately 80% being singletons. CDR3 length: 13 residues. V lost 1 base, J lost 4 bases, and 7 bases lay in between. Germline CDR1 is LNHDA and CDR2 is SQIVND (reference sequence). The sequence came from a man between 18 and 35 years old in good health. V and J are TRBV19 and TRBJ1-2; TRBD1 might be the D (5 bases). Sequenced: blood. Here the CDR3 DNA reads TGTGCCAGTAGTATAGGAGACAGCTATGGCTACACCTTC. Its translation is CASSIGDSYGYTF.